Following are 17 T cell receptor beta chains from one sample sequenced in a study of cytomegalovirus exposure and HLA in healthy donors. Both 60 Vbeta primers and 13 Jbeta primers went into the PCR. Sequenced by immunoSEQ multiplex PCR; TCRdb stores in-frame clones only, minus some. This table holds 35,000 to 55,000 clones, around 73% found once. Sequences were obtained from PBMCs. The receptor set was obtained from a woman aged 25 to 39 in good health and CMV-seronegative.

The chain is built from TRBV6-5 and TRBJ2-1; 10 bases line up with TRBD2. The germline V gene encodes CDR1 MNHEY and CDR2 SVGAGI. Unmatched junction bases numbered 2, after V lost 0 bases and J lost 6 bases. CDR3 length: 15 amino acids. The CDR3 here is CASSYSAGGSNEQFF. CDR3 DNA sequence: TGTGCCAGCAGTTACTCAGCGGGGGGGTCCAATGAGCAGTTCTTC.

The gene calls are TRBV9 and TRBJ2-4, with TRBD2 matching 11 bases. V dropped 8 bases and J dropped 5; count of bases not matched to a gene: 6. Germline values: CDR1 SGDLS, CDR2 YYNGEE. CDR3 length: 14 amino acids. As DNA, the CDR3 is TGTGCCAGATTCGGACTAGCGGGCGAAAACATTCAGTACTTC. Its translation is CARFGLAGENIQYF.

This sequence joins TRBV9 and TRBJ2-3; D is ambiguous. Germline values: CDR1 SGDLS, CDR2 YYNGEE. The CDR3 contains 16 residues. Trimming took off 3 bases at V and 2 bases at J, with 16 bases between the two ends. CDR3 nucleotide sequence: TGTGCCAGCAGCGCAAGTGGTGGCGGCCCCACAGATACGCAGTATTTT. Translated: CASSASGGGPTDTQYF.

To note about this clone: The junction does not match germline at one end; this may be a read error. This CDR3 reads CAWSQQLNAEAFF. CDR3 DNA sequence: TGTGCCTGGAGTCAACAGCTGAACGCTGAAGCTTTCTTT. The chain has TRBV30 and TRBJ1-1; D call uncertain. This CDR3 contains 13 residues. Germline V gene sequence: CDR1 GTSNPN, CDR2 SVGIG (reference sequence).

The chain couples TRBV6-5 to TRBJ2-5; 11 nucleotides match TRBD2. This CDR3 is built from 15 residues. The trim removed 5 bases at V and 1 base at J, leaving 3 bases unmatched. Germline loops: CDR1 MNHEY, CDR2 SVGAGI. CDR3 sequence reads: CASSMTSGVQETQYF. In nucleotides, the CDR3 is TGTGCCAGCAGTATGACTAGCGGGGTCCAAGAGACCCAGTACTTC.

The chain recombines TRBV7-6 with TRBJ2-3, with D perhaps matching TRBD2 (7 bases). The CDR3 is made up of 14 amino acids. The V end was cut by 2 bases, the J end by 6 bases, with 12 bases between. Germline V gene lookup returns CDR1 SGHVS and CDR2 FNYEAQ. The CDR3 DNA reads as TGTGCCAGCAGCTTACCGGGGGGCGGTGATACGCAGTATTTT. Translated, it gives CASSLPGGGDTQYF.

This clone was seen only once. The V and J genes are TRBV18 and TRBJ1-2; no definite D call. Germline CDR1 KGHSH, CDR2 LQKENI. The CDR3 runs to 11 residues. V shed 3 bases and J shed 3 bases, with 2 bases lying between them. The CDR3 loop is CASSPDYGYTF. CDR3 in DNA: TGTGCCAGCTCACCCGACTATGGCTACACCTTC.

The chain links TRBV7-9 to TRBJ1-1, with TRBD1 as a possible D gene (5 bases). Deletions cut 5 bases from V and 5 bases from J, with 12 bases between. Germline CDR1 and CDR2: SEHNR and FQNEAQ (reference sequence). This CDR3 has 13 amino acids. CDR3 amino acids: CASSQTGRTEAFF. The CDR3 region has the DNA TGTGCCAGCAGCCAAACAGGAAGGACTGAAGCTTTCTTT.

This sequence joins TRBV4-1 and TRBJ2-5, with 13 bases identical to TRBD2. V was pared by 4 bases and J by 2 bases, with 10 bases of the junction left unmatched. CDR3 size: 18 residues. From germline, CDR1 is MGHRA and CDR2 YSYEKL. CDR3 sequence: CASSPGLAGVAIQETQYF. As DNA, the CDR3 is TGCGCCAGCAGCCCCGGACTAGCGGGGGTAGCGATTCAAGAGACCCAGTACTTC.

The V call is TRBV5-8, the J call TRBJ2-5; TRBD2 matches at 13 bases. CDR1 is SGHTS and CDR2 is YDEGEE in the germline V gene. This CDR3 is 18 amino acids long. V dropped 0 bases and J dropped 5; count of bases not matched to a gene: 10. The CDR3 bases are TGTGCCAGCAGCTTGGTCCTCGGGACTAGCGGGAATTGGGAGACCCAGTACTTC. This translates into CASSLVLGTSGNWETQYF.

The chain recombines TRBV7-9 with TRBJ2-1, with 9 bases that match TRBD2. The CDR3 contains 15 residues. Germline-derived CDR1 and CDR2 are SEHNR and FQNEAQ (reference sequence). With 1 base clipped from V and 7 bases from J, the junction kept 5 bases outside the gene matches. This chain's CDR3 is CASSLDGGRANEQFF. For the CDR3, the DNA is TGTGCCAGCAGCTTAGACGGCGGGAGGGCTAATGAGCAGTTCTTC.

In its sample, this clone was seen a few times. The V call is TRBV6-5, the J call TRBJ2-1, with 8 bases lining up with TRBD2. Trimming removed 4 bases from V and 0 bases from J; junction bases left unmatched: 2. The CDR3 contains 15 residues. Germline CDR1 is MNHEY and CDR2 is SVGAGI. CDR3: CASSSGTSSYNEQFF. CDR3 bases: TGTGCCAGCAGTTCCGGGACTAGCTCCTACAATGAGCAGTTCTTC.

Only a few counts were recorded for this clone. CDR3 protein: CASSLQGAPGYTF. DNA for the CDR3: TGTGCCAGCAGTTTACAGGGGGCCCCTGGCTACACCTTC. The genes are TRBV28 and TRBJ1-2, with 8 bases aligning to TRBD1. Germline V gene sequence: CDR1 MDHEN, CDR2 SYDVKM. The CDR3 has 13 residues. Trimming cost V 2 bases and J 7 bases; bases outside gene matches: 3.

This rearrangement joins TRBV6-1 to TRBJ1-2, with a tentative D call TRBD1 (6 bases). Trimming pared 0 bases from V and 3 bases from J, leaving 8 bases between. CDR1 MNHNS and CDR2 SASEGT come from the germline V gene. CDR3 size: 14 residues. The CDR3 DNA follows: TGTGCCAGCAGTGAAGCCCAGGGGCACTATGGCTACACCTTC. As protein: CASSEAQGHYGYTF.

The chain is built from TRBV7-9 and TRBJ2-1, with D maybe TRBD2 (5 bases). There are 14 residues in the CDR3. The V gene lost 3 bases and the J gene lost 12 bases, with 18 bases spanning the gap. Germline V gene data show CDR1 as SEHNR and CDR2 as FQNEAQ (reference sequence). This CDR3 reads CASSFSGEPFGQFF. The CDR3 region has the DNA TGTGCCAGCAGCTTCTCCGGGGAACCTTTTGGGCAGTTCTTC.

The chain is built from TRBV18 and TRBJ1-4; 8 bases agree with TRBD1. After removal of 3 bases from V and 10 bases from J, the junction contained 10 bases not matched to a gene. The CDR3 sequence is 15 residues long. Germline CDR1 and CDR2: KGHSH and LQKENI. For the CDR3, the DNA is TGTGCCAGCTCACCCTTCCGGGACAGGTTAACAAAACTGTTTTTT. Translating gives CASSPFRDRLTKLFF.

V usage is TRBV9 and J usage is TRBJ2-6; D gene ambiguous. The CDR3 sequence is 16 residues long. Trimming pared 4 bases from V and 0 bases from J, leaving 11 bases between. Germline V lookup: CDR1 SGDLS, CDR2 YYNGEE. The CDR3 DNA follows: TGTGCCAGCAGCCTTCGACACAGCTCTGGGGCCAACGTCCTGACTTTC. Its protein is CASSLRHSSGANVLTF.